The present T cell receptor beta chain was sequenced within a study of cytomegalovirus exposure and HLA in healthy donors (TCRdb year 2017). For the wider study: An earlier analysis of some 600 of the donors reported 276 Gb of sequence data and about 120 million unique TCR beta sequences obtained from 150 million to 200 million T cells. Roughly 300 gigabases of sequencing data and 75 million to 85 million unique TCR sequences made up an early release that covered 500 to 700 HLA-typed donors. Of the roughly 400 genotyped donors, around 81% fell in the genetic ancestry cluster associated with self-reported Caucasian donors. The study aimed to test whether cataloging public T cell receptors could reveal signatures of past pathogen exposure. The study profiled the T cell repertoires of hundreds of subjects by immunosequencing and related them to cytomegalovirus serostatus. Besides the first cohort of under 700 subjects, a separate validation cohort made up of roughly 130 different subjects was used. High-throughput TCR immunosequencing, statistical association of individual TCRs with disease status, and machine learning were combined to predict cytomegalovirus infection status. A later analysis re-analyzed previously published TCR beta repertoires from roughly 690 donors and added high-resolution HLA genotyping to study TCR occurrence patterns. Rather than using new phenotypic data, the later analysis identified candidate immune exposures from TCR beta sequences and from how often those sequences occurred across donors. An earlier analysis of around 580 of the donors used high-throughput TCR beta sequencing to judge whether each TCR beta V gene segment behaved as functional or pseudogenic. Alongside the repertoire data, information on donor age, sex, ethnicity and CMV serostatus was compiled. In a later genetic analysis, genome-wide SNP genotypes for about three fifths of the roughly 670 donors were used, and that subset was treated as a discovery cohort. Every repertoire in the discovery cohort had been generated on one and the same sequencing platform. HLA typing included class I and class II loci at four-digit resolution. The number of typed donors differed by locus: about 629-630 for A, B, C, DRB1 and DQB1; roughly 510 for DQA1; approximately 610 for DPA1; and around 470 for DPB1. Because of strong linkage in the cohort, roughly five DR-DQ haplotypes were treated as single units for association and clustering. Across about 370 genotyped donors of the cohort, an average of roughly 230,000 unique TCR beta nucleotide sequences per donor were sequenced, and about a sixth of those sequences were non-productive. General findings and caveats noted by the study authors: In a later genetic analysis, fewer N-insertions in productive TCRs were reported among donors in an Asian-associated ancestry cluster than the approximately 710-donor mean. Specific HLA alleles were associated with more than 15,000 TCR beta sequences at a false discovery rate of 0.05 in a later analysis. The classifier was reported to diagnose cytomegalovirus status with high specificity and sensitivity in both the original cohort and the validation cohort. Three of the identified cytomegalovirus-associated TCR beta chains were confirmed in vitro to be specific for cytomegalovirus antigens. Roughly uniform sequencing depth across donors was assumed in presence/absence analyses, although this assumption may not hold. A further reported finding was that TCR beta sequences accurately predicted the HLA-A and HLA-B alleles for most subjects in the first cohort. Assigning TCR associations to individual alleles was difficult when HLA alleles, especially DR and DQ, strongly co-occurred. Most TCR sequences were observed very rarely across donors, whereas some public TCRs were present in many individuals. The cohort was sequenced for TCR beta chains only, and without alpha or paired-chain data the features that could be detected were limited. Broadly in line with IMGT annotations, most TCR beta V segments showed up in productive rearrangements about 87% or about 30% of the time in an earlier analysis of approximately 640 of the donors. A cluster of highly shared sequence variants was judged likely to be a technical artifact of the sequencing pipeline. HLA typing was unavailable for some donors at each locus, so association tests used only the typed subset. A later genetic analysis associated a missense DCLRE1C variant with V-gene and J-gene trimming of TCR beta chains, and an independent cohort replicated the association. Correlated functional status among segregating V segments might reflect linkage disequilibrium, but an unknown experimental factor could not be ruled out. Immune exposure information for the cohort was limited to CMV serostatus. The authors suggested that the approach could potentially be extended to other disease states and immunological phenotypes. A later analysis found that HLA-associated TCR beta chains were more clonally expanded and had lower generation probabilities than equally common non-associated chains. According to a later analysis, most CMV-associated TCR beta chains appeared to be HLA-restricted, and the HLA associations seemed to be driven largely by CMV exposure. A later analysis reported that several top co-occurrence clusters appeared linked to parvovirus B19, influenza, CMV and Epstein-Barr virus. According to a later analysis, TCR association rates differed among HLA loci, with DRB1 alleles showing the most associated TCRs and HLA-C alleles showing the fewest. Because counts were too low, roughly 18 rarely observed V segments, including chromosome 9 orphons, were left out of the earlier analysis of about 500 of the donors. The study listed approximately 150 TCR beta chains as associated with cytomegalovirus. Because the 87-base-pair reads could not distinguish some IMGT-functional V segments, including TRBV6-2 and TRBV6-3, those segments were excluded.

Concerning this clone itself: Its antigen has not been determined. Base quality data are lacking; no much larger clone is found one base away.

In total, more than 500 healthy bone marrow donors made up the cohort. At the time of sampling, all cohort members were nominally healthy, though unrecorded immune exposures were likely present. The donor was CMV seronegative and was included in the group of 352 seronegative cohort members. A peripheral blood sample was provided by each donor, and peripheral blood mononuclear cells were used for TCR beta sequencing. Genomic DNA extraction from the blood cell samples was performed with the Qiagen DNeasy Blood Extraction Kit. CDR1 and CDR2 were assigned from the germline V gene as MNHNS and SASEGT. From its cysteine to its phenylalanine, the CDR3 spans 15 amino acids. CDR3 DNA is the only sequence kept; it has 45 bases, read in frame from the first base. A distance of 19 bases separates the germline ends of V and J, which lose 7 bases and 6 bases respectively. Library method: the immunoSEQ multiplex PCR assay. For the multiplex PCR, a mixture combining 60 forward primers for TCR Vbeta segments and 13 reverse primers for TCR Jbeta segments was used. The CDR3 region of rearranged TCR beta genes was amplified from genomic DNA by a multiplex PCR assay. Amplified TCR beta libraries were sequenced as 87-base-pair reads on the Illumina HiSeq System. From the authors' description of their analysis: A later analysis counted tens of millions of unique TCR beta chains across the 666 repertoires, and around 9.9 million of these chains were shared by at least two donors. To remove PCR and sequencing errors, raw reads were error-corrected and collapsed into unique sequences using a nearest-neighbor algorithm that merged closely related sequences. To assign V, D and J gene segments, CDR3 sequences were aligned to IMGT reference sequences. For a sequence to be retained, a match of at least six nucleotides to both a V gene segment and a J gene segment was required. A rearrangement was called productive if the CDR3 had no stop codons and remained in frame with V and J, and every other rearrangement was called non-productive. Following IMGT convention, CDR3 was defined as the stretch from the second conserved V-encoded cysteine to the conserved J-encoded phenylalanine. The earlier analysis of about 570 of the donors excluded any sequence lacking an unambiguous match to a single V gene segment. An earlier analysis of a few hundred of the donors classified V segments as functional when productive rearrangements were above 56.7% and as segregating when the standard deviation between donors was above 5%. A statistical classification framework was built to diagnose cytomegalovirus status from the catalog of TCR beta chain sequences. In a later analysis, TCR nucleotide sequences were compared against IMGT/GENE-DB human TR gene sequences so that V and J genes could be assigned. The TCRdist pipeline was used in a later analysis to assign CDR3 sequences and most-parsimonious VDJ recombination scenarios. In a later analysis, every TCR beta chain was defined by the combination of its CDR3 amino acid sequence and its V-gene family, and reads without a unique V-gene family were dropped. In a later analysis, 550 to 650 highly shared, low-generation-probability nucleotide sequences were removed to address suspected cross-contamination and a sequencing artifact. A later analysis calculated a clonal expansion index for each public chain from normalized within-repertoire ranks of inferred template counts. In a later analysis, generation probabilities were computed using a VDJ recombination model fitted to out-of-frame rearrangements, and the results were checked against IGoR. Hypergeometric tests were used in a later analysis to score TCR-TCR, TCR-HLA and TCR-CMV co-occurrence, with a repertoire-size bias correction applied to the TCR pairs. A later analysis estimated false discovery rates by permuting HLA or CMV assignments 20 times. In a later analysis, co-occurring TCRs were grouped using DBSCAN, and TCRdist sequence similarity was added for clustering within HLA-allele-positive subsets. For co-occurrence clustering, repertoires with fewer than 30,000 or more than 120,000 public chains were excluded, along with several repertoires with anomalous nucleotide sharing. This is the immuneACCESS table as TCRdb keeps it, with only in-frame sequences that have V and J called. A part of the clones is gone; compared with another copy, unresolved V genes explain less than half, and the rest is unexplained. Clone size and the V and J calls come from that table; the DNA yielded D and trimming. For this sample the table gives under 250,000 clones, of which 78% were detected only once. The top ten hold around 4% of the sample.

Recombination connected TRBV6-1 to TRBJ2-1; no D segment can be confidently identified. This clonotype was sampled from a male donor in good health and CMV-seronegative. The specimen was PBMCs. The CDR3 region: CASTRTKSAVNEQFF. The bases are TGTGCCAGCACCAGAACTAAATCTGCTGTCAATGAGCAGTTCTTC.